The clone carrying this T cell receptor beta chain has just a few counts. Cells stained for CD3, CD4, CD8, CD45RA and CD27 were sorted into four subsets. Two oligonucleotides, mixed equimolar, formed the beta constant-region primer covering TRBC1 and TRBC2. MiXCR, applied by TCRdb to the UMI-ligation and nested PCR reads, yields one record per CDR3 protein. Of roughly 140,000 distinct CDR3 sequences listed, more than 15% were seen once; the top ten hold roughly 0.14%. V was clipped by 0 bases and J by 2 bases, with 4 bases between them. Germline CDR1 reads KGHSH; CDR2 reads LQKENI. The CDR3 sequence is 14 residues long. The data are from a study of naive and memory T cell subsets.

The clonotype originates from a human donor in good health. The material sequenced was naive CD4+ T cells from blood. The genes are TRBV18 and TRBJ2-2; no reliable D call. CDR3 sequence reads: CASSPPINTGELFF. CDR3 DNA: TGTGCCAGCTCACCACCTATTAACACCGGGGAGCTGTTTTTT.